This TCR beta chain was sequenced in a study of T-cell reconstitution after alpha-beta-depleted transplantation in children (dated by TCRdb to about 2016). Concerning the study at large: Using TCR repertoire profiling, the study quantitatively followed how T-cell immune reconstitution unfolded in children after TCRalphabeta/CD19-depleted allogeneic hematopoietic cell transplantation. The investigation overall reported the following: The apparently early recovery of alphabetaT-cell counts about two months after transplant reportedly depended on only several hundred rapidly expanded clones that came from non-depleted graft cells. Over the following months the frequencies of hyperexpanded clones went down, and after one year T-cell counts and TCRbeta diversity were mostly credited to newly produced T cells. The high TCRbeta diversity at day 60 in some patients was ascribed to recipient T cells and intrathymic progenitors that had survived conditioning.

What this sample's treatment or condition label stands for: allogeneic hematopoietic cell transplantation with graft depleted of TCRalphabeta T cells and CD19 B cells. TCRalphabeta/CD19-depleted allogeneic hematopoietic cell grafts were given to the transplant recipients, all of whom were children. The library was made by PCR. Sequencing relied on an Illumina HiSeq 2500. To normalize quantification of the TCRbeta repertoire, the TCR libraries were built with molecular barcoding that relied on unique molecular identifiers. Starting from the raw public reads, TCRdb applied fastp trimming at Q25, assembled clones with MiXCR and retained in-frame beta chains. Rows merge per CDR3 protein into single entries with the most common DNA and genes. The sample table holds fewer than 700,000 distinct CDR3 sequences, of which roughly 13% were seen once. Jointly, the top ten make up 2% to 2.5% of the sample. V lost 2 bases and J lost 4 bases; the stretch between them is 17 bases long. The CDR3 spans 17 residues, from the cysteine through the phenylalanine. Only the CDR3 DNA stays, 51 bases, in frame from base 1. Based on the germline V gene, the CDR1 and CDR2 sequences are MNHEY and SVGAGI.

For this clonotype: It has no known antigen specificity. No much larger clonotype is one base removed from it; base qualities were not supplied.

Sequences were derived from PBMCs, mostly from graft donor cells, sampled 360 days after TCRalphabeta/CD19-depleted stem cell transplant. The receptor's source is a male patient aged 5 to 17 who had a stem cell transplant for acute myeloid leukemia, so the T cells may come from the graft donor. The V and J genes are TRBV6-5 and TRBJ2-2, with no reliable assignment of the D segment. The DNA sequence is given as TGTGCCAGCAGTTACCCGCACTCAACCTCGAGCACCGGGGAGCTGTTTTTT. Its protein product is CASSYPHSTSSTGELFF.